The clone carrying this TCR beta chain was counted many times. The antigen is unknown. This entry belongs to a study of molecular identifiers for immune sequencing clone quantification. Study-level results: Whereas clones above 20 RNA copies held under 1% of naive-cell molecules, they held over 97% of effector molecules.

Investigators produced naive CD8 libraries from about 21,000 to 970,000 sorted cells, drawing on 10%, 30% or 50% RNA. Sorting isolated naive CD8 T cells as CD8+CD4-CCR7+CD45RA+ events. In preparing bulk TCR libraries, previously described methods and listed TCR primers were used. TCRdb reanalysed the PCR reads using MiXCR and keeps one entry per CDR3 protein. The repertoire holds 70,000 to 95,000 distinct CDR3 sequences, around 20% seen once, with roughly 0.89% in the top ten. The sequencing input was naive CD8+ T cells from blood, with Jurkat cell RNA spiked in. The subset denotes: FACS-sorted CD8+CD4-CCR7+CD45RA+ naive T cells. The clonotype was recovered from a human donor in good health. Some libraries in this study had Jurkat cell RNA spiked in.

The CDR3 spells CSANRGYEQYF. Here the CDR3 DNA reads TGCAGTGCTAACAGGGGATACGAGCAGTACTTC. The chain employs TRBV20-1 and TRBJ2-7; 7 bases match TRBD1. This CDR3 comprises 11 residues. J was trimmed by 4 bases and V by 4 bases; bases with no gene match: 1. Germline V gives CDR1 DFQATT, CDR2 SNEGSKA (reference sequence).